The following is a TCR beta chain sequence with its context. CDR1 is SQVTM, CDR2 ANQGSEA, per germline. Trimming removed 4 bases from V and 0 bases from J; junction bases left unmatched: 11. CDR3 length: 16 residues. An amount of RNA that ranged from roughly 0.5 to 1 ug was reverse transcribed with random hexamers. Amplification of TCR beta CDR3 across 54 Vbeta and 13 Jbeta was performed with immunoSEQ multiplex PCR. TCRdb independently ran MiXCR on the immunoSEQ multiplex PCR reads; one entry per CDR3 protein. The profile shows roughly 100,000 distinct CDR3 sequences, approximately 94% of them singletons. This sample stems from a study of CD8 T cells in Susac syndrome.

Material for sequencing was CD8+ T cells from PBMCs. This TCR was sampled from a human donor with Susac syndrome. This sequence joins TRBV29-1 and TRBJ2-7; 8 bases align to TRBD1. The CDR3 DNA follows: TGCAGCGTTGGAAGGACCTTAACAGGGGGCTCCTACGAGCAGTACTTC. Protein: CSVGRTLTGGSYEQYF.